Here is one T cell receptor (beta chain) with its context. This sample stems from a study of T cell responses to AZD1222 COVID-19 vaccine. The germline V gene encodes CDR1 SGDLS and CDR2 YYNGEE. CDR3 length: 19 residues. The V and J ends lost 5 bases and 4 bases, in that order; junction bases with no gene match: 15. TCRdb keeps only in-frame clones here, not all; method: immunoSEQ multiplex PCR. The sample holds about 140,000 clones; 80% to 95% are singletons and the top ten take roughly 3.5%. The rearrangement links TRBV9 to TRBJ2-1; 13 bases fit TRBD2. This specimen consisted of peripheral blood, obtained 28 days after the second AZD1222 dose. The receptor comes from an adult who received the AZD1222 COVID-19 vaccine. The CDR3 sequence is CASSAAGTSGISLYNEQFF. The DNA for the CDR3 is TGTGCCAGCAGTGCAGCCGGGACTAGCGGGATCAGCCTGTACAATGAGCAGTTCTTC.